This T cell receptor (beta chain) was sequenced during a study of shared clonotypes between healthy human individuals. Repertoires were generated with immunoSEQ multiplex PCR, while TCRdb's copy carries only in-frame clones and drops some. Of about 2.1 million clones in the sample, about 93% were seen once. Naive CD8 cells lacked CD45RO, underwent positive selection for CCR7 and left out terminally differentiated effector memory CD45RA+ cells. The study, taken as a whole, reports: Four donors showed sharing of around 5% of naive CD4 clonotypes.

The germline V gene has CDR1 MDHEN and CDR2 SYDVKM. The CDR3 sequence is 15 residues long. The germline V and J ends were trimmed by 3 bases and 4 bases, with 16 bases remaining between them. On this clone: Its target is unknown.

Specimen: naive CD8+ T cells from PBMCs. V gene TRBV28 combines with J gene TRBJ2-7; TRBD2 might be the D (6 bases). This clonotype was sampled from a man aged 18 to 29 in good health. Some clones in this sample may be carry-over from other donors' samples. The CDR3 loop is CASSFPASSGYEQYF. CDR3 DNA: TGTGCCAGCAGTTTTCCAGCGTCGAGCGGGTACGAGCAGTACTTC.